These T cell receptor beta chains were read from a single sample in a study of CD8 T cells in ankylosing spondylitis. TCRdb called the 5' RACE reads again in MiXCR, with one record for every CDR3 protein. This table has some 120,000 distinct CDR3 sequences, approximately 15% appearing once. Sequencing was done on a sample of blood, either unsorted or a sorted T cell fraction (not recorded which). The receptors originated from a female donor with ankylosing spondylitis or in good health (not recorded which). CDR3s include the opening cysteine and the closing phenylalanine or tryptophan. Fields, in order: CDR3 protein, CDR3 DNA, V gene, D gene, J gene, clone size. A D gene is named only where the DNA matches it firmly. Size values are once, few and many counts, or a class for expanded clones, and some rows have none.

cdr3_aa: CASSQIGNNYGYTF
cdr3_nt: TGTGCCAGCAGTCAAATAGGCAATAACTATGGCTACACCTTC
v_call: TRBV28
d_call: NA
j_call: TRBJ1-2
clone_size: NA

cdr3_aa: CASSWRGDNTGELFF
cdr3_nt: TGTGCCAGCAGTTGGCGGGGGGATAACACCGGGGAGCTGTTTTTT
v_call: TRBV28
d_call: TRBD2
j_call: TRBJ2-2
clone_size: many

cdr3_aa: CASSLPGVQETQYF
cdr3_nt: TGTGCCAGCAGCTTACCAGGGGTCCAAGAGACCCAGTACTTC
v_call: TRBV5-6
d_call: NA
j_call: TRBJ2-5
clone_size: NA

cdr3_aa: CATSDYDPDRPDGYTF
cdr3_nt: TGTGCCACCAGTGACTACGATCCGGACAGGCCTGATGGCTACACCTTC
v_call: TRBV24-1
d_call: TRBD1
j_call: TRBJ1-2
clone_size: many

cdr3_aa: CASLGGNYGYTF
cdr3_nt: TGTGCCAGCCTGGGTGGGAATTATGGCTACACCTTC
v_call: TRBV12-3/TRBV12-4
d_call: NA
j_call: TRBJ1-2
clone_size: NA

cdr3_aa: CASSPGLADNEQFF
cdr3_nt: TGTGCCAGCAGCCCGGGACTAGCGGACAATGAGCAGTTCTTC
v_call: TRBV5-5
d_call: TRBD2
j_call: TRBJ2-1
clone_size: many

cdr3_aa: CSVRSPQGAIYEQYF
cdr3_nt: TGCAGCGTCCGAAGTCCACAGGGGGCGATTTACGAGCAGTACTTC
v_call: TRBV29-1
d_call: TRBD1
j_call: TRBJ2-7
clone_size: NA

cdr3_aa: CASSLTARSTDTQYF
cdr3_nt: TGTGCCAGCAGCTTAACGGCGAGGAGCACAGATACGCAGTATTTT
v_call: TRBV7-3
d_call: NA
j_call: TRBJ2-3
clone_size: many

cdr3_aa: CASSRRSGIYNEQFF
cdr3_nt: TGTGCCAGCTCCAGGAGGTCGGGCATCTACAATGAGCAGTTCTTC
v_call: TRBV7-2
d_call: NA
j_call: TRBJ2-1
clone_size: many

cdr3_aa: CASSSTGGSQETQYF
cdr3_nt: TGTGCCAGCAGCTCCACTGGTGGGTCACAAGAGACCCAGTACTTC
v_call: TRBV7-3
d_call: NA
j_call: TRBJ2-5
clone_size: NA

cdr3_aa: CASSQQTSFTGELFF
cdr3_nt: TGTGCCAGCAGTCAACAGACTAGCTTCACCGGGGAGCTGTTTTTT
v_call: TRBV12-3/TRBV12-4
d_call: TRBD2
j_call: TRBJ2-2
clone_size: many

cdr3_aa: CASSLDSYGYTF
cdr3_nt: TGTGCCAGCAGCCTTGACAGCTATGGCTACACCTTC
v_call: TRBV18
d_call: NA
j_call: TRBJ1-2
clone_size: many

cdr3_aa: CATSGVNTGELFF
cdr3_nt: TGTGCCACCAGTGGGGTGAACACCGGGGAGCTGTTTTTT
v_call: TRBV24-1
d_call: NA
j_call: TRBJ2-2
clone_size: few

cdr3_aa: CASSQGELAVYNEQFF
cdr3_nt: TGCGCCAGCAGCCAAGGCGAACTAGCGGTTTACAATGAGCAGTTCTTC
v_call: TRBV4-1
d_call: TRBD2
j_call: TRBJ2-1
clone_size: few

cdr3_aa: CASSPSDTEAFF
cdr3_nt: TGTGCCAGCAGCCCTTCGGACACTGAAGCTTTCTTT
v_call: TRBV6-6
d_call: NA
j_call: TRBJ1-1
clone_size: NA

cdr3_aa: CASSTGMYQETQYF
cdr3_nt: TGTGCCAGCAGCACAGGGATGTACCAAGAGACCCAGTACTTC
v_call: TRBV3-1
d_call: NA
j_call: TRBJ2-5
clone_size: few

cdr3_aa: CADTVRGRTDTQYF
cdr3_nt: TGTGCCGACACTGTTCGGGGGCGCACAGATACGCAGTATTTT
v_call: TRBV12-3/TRBV12-4
d_call: NA
j_call: TRBJ2-3
clone_size: NA

cdr3_aa: CSASPGTSLLYEQYF
cdr3_nt: TGCAGTGCTAGTCCCGGGACTTCACTTCTCTACGAGCAGTACTTC
v_call: TRBV20-1
d_call: NA
j_call: TRBJ2-7
clone_size: many

cdr3_aa: CSVPGLWDEQFF
cdr3_nt: TGCAGCGTTCCGGGCCTCTGGGATGAGCAGTTCTTC
v_call: TRBV29-1
d_call: NA
j_call: TRBJ2-1
clone_size: many

cdr3_aa: CASSLVLTIDTQYF
cdr3_nt: TGCGCCAGCAGCTTGGTTCTGACGATAGATACGCAGTATTTT
v_call: TRBV5-1
d_call: NA
j_call: TRBJ2-3
clone_size: many

cdr3_aa: CASMAGDNEQFF
cdr3_nt: TGTGCCAGCATGGCGGGGGACAATGAGCAGTTCTTC
v_call: TRBV12-3/TRBV12-4
d_call: TRBD2
j_call: TRBJ2-1
clone_size: many

cdr3_aa: CAIQGTAGRNTGELFF
cdr3_nt: TGTGCCATCCAGGGTACAGCGGGTCGAAACACCGGGGAGCTGTTTTTT
v_call: TRBV10-3
d_call: NA
j_call: TRBJ2-2
clone_size: many